One and the same sample provided the 12 T cell receptor beta chains below, sequenced in a study of blood T cell repertoires in COVID-19. The assay was immunoSEQ multiplex PCR, and TCRdb's table has in-frame clones only and misses some. The sample lists more than 65,000 clones, approximately 90% seen once, with roughly 8.9% in the top ten. The specimen sequenced was peripheral blood. These receptor sequences come from a man aged 45-65 years with acute or convalescent COVID-19.

The table lists this clone with a count of one. The chain is built from TRBV5-4 and TRBJ2-3, with D possibly TRBD2 on 6 matching bases. This CDR3 spans 16 amino acids. Trimming removed 4 bases from V and 0 bases from J, with 15 bases in between. Germline CDR1 SGHNT, CDR2 YYREEE (reference sequence). The chain's CDR3 is CASSPKGGASTDTQYF. CDR3 DNA sequence: TGTGCCAGCAGCCCAAAGGGCGGGGCTAGCACAGATACGCAGTATTTT. Using reference TRBV5-4 and TRBJ2-3 for the parts outside the CDR3, the full variable domain is ETGVTQSPTHLIKTRGQQVTLRCSSQSGHNTVSWYQQALGQGPQFIFQYYREEENGRGNFPPRFSGLQFPNYSSELNVNALELDDSALYLCASSPKGGASTDTQYFGPGTRLTVL.

V usage is TRBV2 and J usage is TRBJ2-6, with 7 bases lining up with TRBD1. V shed 5 bases, J shed 4 bases, and the junction held 11 bases outside the gene matches. Germline lookup yields CDR1 SNHLY and CDR2 FYNNEI. This CDR3 spans 17 amino acids. CDR3 loop: CASSQPTGMSGANVLTF. The CDR3 coding sequence is TGTGCCAGCAGTCAACCGACAGGGATGTCCGGGGCCAACGTCCTGACTTTC.

The chain recombines TRBV9 with TRBJ1-1, with TRBD1 as a possible D gene (6 bases). The germline gives CDR1 SGDLS, CDR2 YYNGEE. Trimming cost V 4 bases and J 1 base, with 14 bases left between them. The CDR3 has 15 residues. The CDR3: CASSQAGTPNTEAFF. CDR3 DNA: TGTGCCAGCAGCCAAGCCGGGACACCGAACACTGAAGCTTTCTTT.

This chain connects TRBV13 to TRBJ1-1, with 8 bases aligning to TRBD1. Germline lookup yields CDR1 PRHDT and CDR2 FYEKMQ (reference sequence). Trimming at V came to 5 bases and at J to 9 bases, leaving 14 bases not matched to a gene. CDR3 size: 15 residues. The CDR3 loop is CASSTKTDRVSQAFF. In nucleotides, the CDR3 is TGTGCCAGCAGCACTAAGACGGACAGGGTGAGTCAAGCTTTCTTT.

The rearrangement uses TRBV14 and TRBJ1-1; 8 positions agree with TRBD1. Germline CDR1 reads SGHDN; CDR2 reads FVKESK. The junction had 10 bases not matched to a gene; V was cut back by 1 base and J by 3 bases. CDR3 size: 17 residues. The CDR3 sequence is CASSQVWQGALYTEAFF. CDR3 nucleotide sequence: TGTGCCAGCAGCCAAGTGTGGCAGGGGGCTTTGTACACTGAAGCTTTCTTT. Based on the CDR3 plus reference TRBV14 and TRBJ1-1, the full variable domain is EAGVTQFPSHSVIEKGQTVTLRCDPISGHDNLYWYRRVMGKEIKFLLHFVKESKQDESGMPNNRFLAERTGGTYSTLKVQPAELEDSGVYFCASSQVWQGALYTEAFFGQGTRLTVV.

This clone turned up a few times. This chain uses TRBV19 with TRBJ2-7; 11 positions agree with TRBD2. The CDR3 covers 16 residues. The germline V gene encodes CDR1 LNHDA and CDR2 SQIVND (reference sequence). V lost 0 bases to trimming and J lost 2 bases; unmatched junction nucleotides: 3. The CDR3 sequence is CASSIDTSGGAYEQYF. In DNA form, the CDR3 reads TGTGCCAGTAGTATAGATACTAGCGGGGGAGCCTACGAGCAGTACTTC.

The gene calls are TRBV5-1 and TRBJ1-2, with TRBD1 as a possible D gene (5 bases). Germline V gives CDR1 SGHRS, CDR2 YFSETQ. The V gene lost 4 bases and the J gene lost 4 bases, with 14 bases spanning the gap. CDR3 length: 14 residues. CDR3 sequence (DNA): TGCGCCAGCAGCCCCTCTGCAGGGATCTATGGCTACACCTTC. Translation gives CASSPSAGIYGYTF.

CDR3 sequence reads: CAISESRAIYF. The CDR3 bases are TGTGCCATCAGTGAGTCGAGGGCCATATATTTT. V and J are TRBV10-3 and TRBJ1-3; unclear D gene. Germline CDR1 ENHRY, CDR2 SYGVKD. This CDR3 spans 11 amino acids. Trimming shortened V by 0 bases and J by 11 bases, and 5 bases separated the two germline ends.

The chain couples TRBV19 to TRBJ1-5; perhaps TRBD1 as D (6 bases). Germline values: CDR1 LNHDA, CDR2 SQIVND (reference sequence). This CDR3 is built from 13 residues. Between the trimmed V and J ends, which lost 8 bases and 6 bases, there was a span of 14 bases. This chain's CDR3 is CASGGGGGQPQHF. The CDR3 DNA sequence: TGTGCCAGTGGTGGGGGAGGGGGTCAGCCCCAGCATTTT.

V usage is TRBV5-4 and J usage is TRBJ2-3; 11 nucleotides line up with TRBD1. The germline gives CDR1 SGHNT, CDR2 YYREEE (reference sequence). V was clipped by 3 bases and J by 3 bases; unmatched bases: 3. This CDR3 spans 15 amino acids. The CDR3 DNA follows: TGTGCCAGCAGCTCGGACAGGGGGCTAACAGATACGCAGTATTTT. This encodes CASSSDRGLTDTQYF.

J is TRBJ2-1 and V is TRBV19; D gene ambiguous. Germline loops: CDR1 LNHDA, CDR2 SQIVND (reference sequence). V was cut by 0 bases and J by 10 bases, with 10 bases left in between. The CDR3 runs 13 residues. In DNA, the CDR3 is TGTGCCAGTAGTATAGACTACAACAGAGAGCAGTTCTTC. It codes for CASSIDYNREQFF.

The rearrangement links TRBV2 to TRBJ2-5, with TRBD2 matching over 7 bases. This CDR3 is built from 12 residues. From germline, CDR1 is SNHLY and CDR2 FYNNEI. The V gene end was trimmed by 3 bases and the J gene end by 5 bases; junction bases not matched to a gene: 0. The CDR3 sequence: CASSEGGETQYF. CDR3 nucleotides: TGTGCCAGCAGTGAGGGGGGGGAGACCCAGTACTTC. Using reference TRBV2 and TRBJ2-5 for the parts outside the CDR3, the full variable domain is EPEVTQTPSHQVTQMGQEVILRCVPISNHLYFYWYRQILGQKVEFLVSFYNNEISEKSEIFDDQFSVERPDGSNFTLKIRSTKLEDSAMYFCASSEGGETQYFGPGTRLLVL.